A selection of T cell receptor beta chains follows, all from one sample in a study of blood T cell repertoires in COVID-19. Using immunoSEQ multiplex PCR, the repertoire was profiled, and TCRdb retains in-frame clones only, with some absent. Found here are about 170,000 clones, about four fifths of them singletons; the top ten hold 3.6%. The sequencing input was PBMCs or T cells enriched from blood (not recorded which). Receptors originate from a woman aged 50 to 65 in a cohort exposed to, infected with or recovered from COVID-19 (not recorded which). Each CDR3 is given with its conserved first and last residue. A D gene is named only where the DNA matches it firmly. The size entry is marked missing in some rows and otherwise reads once, few, many or a size class.

D | size | J | V | CDR3 | DNA
TRBD2 | . | TRBJ2-5 | TRBV5-4 | CASSSPGLGYETQYF | TGTGCCAGCAGCTCGCCGGGACTAGGGTACGAGACCCAGTACTTC
. | . | TRBJ1-1 | TRBV7-6 | CASSHDPQTANTEAFF | TGTGCCAGCAGCCATGACCCTCAGACAGCTAACACTGAAGCTTTCTTT
TRBD2 | . | TRBJ2-7 | TRBV27 | CASRWTSASYEQYF | TGTGCCAGCCGCTGGACTAGCGCAAGCTACGAGCAGTACTTC
TRBD2 | . | TRBJ2-6 | TRBV4-1 | CASSQLAGASGANVLTF | TGCGCCAGCAGCCAGCTAGCGGGAGCTTCTGGGGCCAACGTCCTGACTTTC
TRBD1 | . | TRBJ2-2 | TRBV27 | CASSLQGANTGELFF | TGTGCCAGCAGTTTACAGGGGGCTAACACCGGGGAGCTGTTTTTT
. | many | TRBJ2-1 | TRBV9 | CASSVGSGGEQFF | TGTGCCAGCAGCGTAGGATCCGGGGGTGAGCAGTTCTTC
TRBD1 | few | TRBJ2-7 | TRBV7-9 | CASSSGQASYEQYF | TGTGCCAGCAGCTCCGGACAGGCCTCCTACGAGCAGTACTTC
TRBD2 | . | TRBJ2-1 | TRBV11-2 | CASSLAGVGNEQFF | TGTGCCAGCAGTTTAGCGGGAGTAGGGAATGAGCAGTTCTTC
TRBD1 | . | TRBJ2-1 | TRBV7-9 | CASSLGTGQGREQFF | TGTGCCAGCAGCTTAGGGACGGGACAGGGAAGGGAGCAGTTCTTC
. | . | TRBJ2-1 | TRBV5-6 | CASSLTDGSYNEQFF | TGTGCCAGCAGCTTGACAGACGGCTCCTACAATGAGCAGTTCTTC
TRBD1 | many | TRBJ1-1 | TRBV5-1 | CASSPQGANTEAFF | TGCGCCAGCAGCCCCCAGGGGGCGAACACTGAAGCTTTCTTT
TRBD1 | once | TRBJ1-4 | TRBV10-3 | CATGTELPANEKLFF | TGTGCCACAGGGACAGAGTTACCGGCTAATGAAAAACTGTTTTTT
. | . | TRBJ1-5 | TRBV28 | CASTNLNQPQHF | TGTGCCAGCACTAATTTAAATCAGCCCCAGCATTTT
. | . | TRBJ1-6 | TRBV14 | CASSQIRSSPLHF | TGTGCCAGCAGCCAAATACGGAGTTCACCCCTCCACTTT
TRBD2 | . | TRBJ2-7 | TRBV7-6 | CASSLLGGSSGSGEQYF | TGTGCCAGCAGCTTACTGGGGGGCTCCAGCGGGAGTGGGGAGCAGTACTTC
. | . | TRBJ2-2 | TRBV7-3 | CASSLDGISTGELFF | TGTGCCAGCAGCTTAGACGGGATCAGCACCGGGGAGCTGTTTTTT
. | . | TRBJ2-5 | TRBV5-8 | CASVPEGKTQYF | TGTGCCAGCGTCCCGGAGGGGAAGACCCAGTACTTC
. | . | TRBJ2-5 | TRBV5-4 | CASSLGGGGPQETQYF | TGTGCCAGCAGCTTGGGAGGGGGAGGGCCCCAAGAGACCCAGTACTTC
. | . | TRBJ2-5 | TRBV24-1 | CATAGGLGLETQYF | TGTGCCACCGCCGGCGGACTTGGATTAGAGACCCAGTACTTC